The rows below give T cell receptor beta chains drawn from one sample of a study of OX40 agonist ivuxolimab in advanced cancers. Generated by immunoSEQ multiplex PCR, the TCRdb table keeps only in-frame clones and is missing some. The table has over 55,000 clones, 80% to 90% seen once. The sequenced sample was CD4+ or CD8+ T cells sorted from blood, obtained in a trial of the OX40 agonist ivuxolimab. Receptors were obtained from an adult with an advanced solid tumor such as melanoma, head and neck, liver or kidney cancer. The CDR3 runs from the conserved cysteine through the conserved F or W. Fields, in order: J gene, V gene, CDR3 protein.

j_gene: TRBJ1-6
v_gene: TRBV6-6
CDR3aa: CASSSGEGSSPLHF

j_gene: TRBJ1-4
v_gene: TRBV19
CDR3aa: CASSLRGLGEKLFF

j_gene: TRBJ1-2
v_gene: TRBV5-1
CDR3aa: CASSPPPRGGYTF

j_gene: TRBJ1-5
v_gene: TRBV27
CDR3aa: CASSFQFQGDGNQPQHF

j_gene: TRBJ2-1
v_gene: TRBV5-4
CDR3aa: CASSLARNEQFF

j_gene: TRBJ1-3
v_gene: TRBV6-1
CDR3aa: CAGGGLASSGNTIYF

j_gene: TRBJ2-7
v_gene: TRBV28
CDR3aa: CASSGGLVYEQYF

j_gene: TRBJ1-1
v_gene: TRBV7-3
CDR3aa: CASSLMGDTEAFF

j_gene: TRBJ2-1
v_gene: TRBV9
CDR3aa: CASSVGAHNEQFF

j_gene: TRBJ2-7
v_gene: TRBV19
CDR3aa: CASSIDPRVQYF

j_gene: TRBJ1-2
v_gene: TRBV6-1
CDR3aa: CASSEGGGYGYTF

j_gene: TRBJ2-7
v_gene: TRBV6-6
CDR3aa: CASRTGTRTYEQYF

j_gene: TRBJ2-3
v_gene: TRBV19
CDR3aa: CASTGQGGDTQYF

j_gene: TRBJ2-5
v_gene: TRBV11-1
CDR3aa: CASSLGDKGKETQYF

j_gene: TRBJ1-2
v_gene: TRBV6-1
CDR3aa: CASSEASILNYGYTF

j_gene: TRBJ2-7
v_gene: TRBV5-1
CDR3aa: CASSLDGGPWEQYF

j_gene: TRBJ1-3
v_gene: TRBV9
CDR3aa: CASSVDGQGGRNTIYF

j_gene: TRBJ1-1
v_gene: TRBV27
CDR3aa: CASRWTGNTEAFF

j_gene: TRBJ1-4
v_gene: TRBV5-4
CDR3aa: CASSLRGTGVEKLFF